The present entry profiles one T cell receptor beta chain with its context. This specimen belongs to a study of blood T cell repertoires in COVID-19. Study summary: Samples of COVID-19 (acute and convalescent) were obtained from the United States, Italy and Spain. Sources were T cells, B-cell-depleted T cells, or PBMCs; the material itself was cDNA or gDNA.

Trimming stripped 5 bases from V and 7 bases from J, with 18 bases between. Germline loops: CDR1 SGHTA, CDR2 FQGNSA. This CDR3 contains 15 residues. Original handling: Amplified reference gene primers provided the basis for estimating nucleated cell counts. Assay used: immunoSEQ multiplex PCR; TCRdb lists only in-frame clones, some missing. That table furnishes V, J and clone size, whereas the DNA furnished D and trimming. The table lists around 140,000 clones, 80% to 85% of them singletons. The sequence derives from a woman aged 55-70 years with acute or convalescent COVID-19. Sequencing input: peripheral blood. V gene TRBV7-2 combines with J gene TRBJ2-1, with D possibly being TRBD2 (5 bases). CDR3 amino acids: CASSASFRAENEQFF. CDR3 coding DNA: TGTGCCAGCAGCGCCTCCTTCAGAGCGGAGAATGAGCAGTTCTTC.